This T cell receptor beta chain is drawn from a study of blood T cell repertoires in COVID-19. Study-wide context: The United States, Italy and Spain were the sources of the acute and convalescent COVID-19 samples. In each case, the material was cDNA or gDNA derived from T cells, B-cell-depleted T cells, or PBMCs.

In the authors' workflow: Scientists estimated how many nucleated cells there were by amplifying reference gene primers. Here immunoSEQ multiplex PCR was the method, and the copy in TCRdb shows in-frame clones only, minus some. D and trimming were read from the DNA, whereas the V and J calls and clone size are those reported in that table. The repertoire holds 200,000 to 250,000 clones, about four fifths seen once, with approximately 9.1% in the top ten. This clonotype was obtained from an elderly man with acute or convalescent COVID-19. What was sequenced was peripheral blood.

In DNA form, the CDR3 reads TGCGCCAGCAGCCCGCGGGACAGGACTAGCACAGATACGCAGTATTTT. This sequence encodes CASSPRDRTSTDTQYF. J is TRBJ2-3 and V is TRBV5-1, with 8 nucleotides matching TRBD1. The CDR3 sequence is 16 residues long. Germline V lookup: CDR1 SGHRS, CDR2 YFSETQ. V shed 4 bases, J shed 0 bases, and the junction held 7 bases outside the gene matches.